A single sample is the source of the 8 T cell receptor beta chains below, sequenced in a study of blood T cell repertoires in COVID-19. Sequencing was performed with immunoSEQ multiplex PCR; in TCRdb, only in-frame clones are kept and a portion is missing. The sample consists of fewer than 150,000 clones, about 87% of them appearing once. Sequencing was performed on peripheral blood. Every receptor here comes from a woman between 40 and 55 years old with acute or convalescent COVID-19.

This clone appeared once. V gene TRBV7-3 combines with J gene TRBJ1-4; tentatively, D is TRBD1 (5 bases). Between the trimmed V and J ends, which lost 0 bases and 6 bases, there was a span of 11 bases. Looked up from germline, CDR1 is SGHTA and CDR2 is FQGTGA. The CDR3 contains 15 residues. The CDR3 DNA is TGTGCCAGCAGCTTAACTTCTGGCAGGGATGAAAAACTGTTTTTT. Translated, it gives CASSLTSGRDEKLFF.

This chain links TRBV2 with TRBJ2-7; 8 bases align to TRBD1. From germline, CDR1 is SNHLY and CDR2 FYNNEI. The CDR3 has 15 residues. Trimming at V came to 1 base and at J to 5 bases, leaving 7 bases not matched to a gene. The CDR3 here is CASSEGPGGWNEQYF. DNA of the CDR3: TGTGCCAGCAGTGAAGGGCCAGGGGGCTGGAACGAGCAGTACTTC.

The CDR3 nucleotides read TGTGCCAGCAGCGAACAGGGGGCCGCGAACACCGGGGAGCTGTTTTTT. Amino acid sequence: CASSEQGAANTGELFF. The chain combines TRBV5-6 with TRBJ2-2, with 9 nucleotides matching TRBD1. V was clipped by 4 bases and J by 0 bases; unmatched bases: 4. Germline CDR1 is SGHDT and CDR2 is YYEEEE. The CDR3 loop spans 16 amino acids.

V is TRBV15 and J is TRBJ2-5; weak D call: TRBD1 (6 bases). CDR3 size: 14 residues. V gave up 4 bases and J gave up 1 base, with 10 bases separating them. Germline V gene data show CDR1 as LNHNV and CDR2 as YYDKDF (reference sequence). CDR3 in DNA: TGTGCCACCAGCAAGGGACACCTCCAAGAGACCCAGTACTTC. Translated: CATSKGHLQETQYF.

The V gene is TRBV3-1 (or the pseudogene TRBV3-2), the J gene TRBJ2-1; 8 nucleotides align to TRBD2. This CDR3 is 17 amino acids long. The V and J ends lost 4 bases and 3 bases, in that order; junction bases with no gene match: 11. The germline gives CDR1 LGHDT, CDR2 YNNKEL (reference sequence). The DNA of the CDR3 is TGTGCCAGCAGCCCATCCGCGGCTAGCGGGCTCTACAATGAGCAGTTCTTC. Amino acid sequence: CASSPSAASGLYNEQFF.

The chain has TRBV9 and TRBJ2-2; D is uncertain. Germline CDR1 and CDR2: SGDLS and YYNGEE. The CDR3 spans 13 residues. The V gene lost 0 bases and the J gene lost 7 bases, with 7 bases spanning the gap. The CDR3 nucleotides are TGTGCCAGCAGCGTAGCGGGTATCGGGGAGCTGTTTTTT. Translation: CASSVAGIGELFF. Filled out from reference TRBV9 and TRBJ2-2, the complete variable domain reads DSGVTQTPKHLITATGQRVTLRCSPRSGDLSVYWYQQSLDQGLQFLIQYYNGEERAKGNILERFSAQQFPDLHSELNLSSLELGDSALYFCASSVAGIGELFFGEGSRLTVL.

The chain is built from TRBV6-5 and TRBJ1-2; 8 bases fit TRBD1. The germline gives CDR1 MNHEY, CDR2 SVGAGI. CDR3 length: 13 residues. Unmatched junction bases numbered 4, after V lost 6 bases and J lost 4 bases. The CDR3 sequence is CASSTGGLYGYTF. For the CDR3, the DNA is TGTGCCAGCAGCACAGGGGGACTCTATGGCTACACCTTC.

This chain joins TRBV5-1 and TRBJ2-7; D perhaps matches TRBD1 (6 bases). With 0 bases removed from V and 2 bases from J, the gap between germline ends came to 12 bases. This CDR3 spans 15 amino acids. Germline CDR1 is SGHRS and CDR2 is YFSETQ. The CDR3 protein is CASSLAGRGTYEQYF. The CDR3, as DNA: TGCGCCAGCAGCTTGGCCGGCAGGGGCACCTACGAGCAGTACTTC.